This T cell receptor beta chain emerged from a study of blood T cell repertoires in COVID-19. About the study: The cDNA or gDNA used as material had been derived from T cells, B-cell-depleted T cells, or PBMCs.

Authors' processing steps: Reference gene primers were amplified, and this amplification served to estimate nucleated cell counts. Profiled with immunoSEQ multiplex PCR; TCRdb holds only in-frame clones, not every one. Clonal size and the V and J genes are those of that table, whereas D and trimming came from the DNA. The sample carries roughly 100,000 clones, approximately 84% recorded once. Germline values: CDR1 KGHSH, CDR2 LQKENI. The CDR3 length is 14 residues. With 1 base removed from V and 6 bases from J, the gap between germline ends came to 13 bases. The receptor comes from a man between 70 and 80 years old with acute or convalescent COVID-19. This chain uses TRBV18 with TRBJ2-7; TRBD1 is a possible D gene (6 bases). The source material was peripheral blood. The CDR3 region is CASSPLGASAEQYF. The CDR3 DNA follows: TGTGCCAGCTCACCACTGGGGGCGTCGGCCGAGCAGTACTTC. The full variable domain, in which reference TRBV18 and TRBJ2-7 provide the parts outside the CDR3, is NAGVMQNPRHLVRRRGQEARLRCSPMKGHSHVYWYRQLPEEGLKFMVYLQKENIIDESGMPKERFSAEFPKEGPSILRIQQVVRGDSAAYFCASSPLGASAEQYFGPGTRLTVT.